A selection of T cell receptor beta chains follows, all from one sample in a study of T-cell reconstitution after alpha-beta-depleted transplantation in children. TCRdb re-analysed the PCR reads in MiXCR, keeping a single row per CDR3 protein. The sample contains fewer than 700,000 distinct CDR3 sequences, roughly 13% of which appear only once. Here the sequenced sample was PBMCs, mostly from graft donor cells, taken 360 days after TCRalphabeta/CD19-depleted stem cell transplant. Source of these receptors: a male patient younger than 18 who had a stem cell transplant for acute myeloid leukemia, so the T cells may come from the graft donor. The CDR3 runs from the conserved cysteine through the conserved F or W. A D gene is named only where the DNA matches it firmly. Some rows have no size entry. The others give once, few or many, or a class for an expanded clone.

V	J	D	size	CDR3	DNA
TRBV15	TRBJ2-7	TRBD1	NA	CATSRVVPITGAYEQYF	TGTGCCACCAGCAGAGTAGTCCCCATTACAGGGGCCTACGAGCAGTACTTC
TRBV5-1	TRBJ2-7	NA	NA	CASSLQTGELEQYF	TGCGCCAGCAGCCTCCAGACAGGCGAGCTCGAGCAGTACTTC
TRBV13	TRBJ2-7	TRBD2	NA	CASSFSGRIGYEQYF	TGTGCCAGCAGCTTTAGCGGGAGGATCGGCTACGAGCAGTACTTC
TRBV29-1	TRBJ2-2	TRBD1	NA	CSAEGARELFF	TGCAGCGCCGAGGGGGCAAGGGAGCTGTTTTTT
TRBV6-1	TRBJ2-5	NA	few	CASNGQYHEETQYF	TGTGCCAGCAACGGACAGTATCATGAAGAGACCCAGTACTTC
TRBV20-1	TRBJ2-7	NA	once	CSASGGSGNEQYF	TGCAGTGCTAGCGGGGGATCCGGGAACGAGCAGTACTTC
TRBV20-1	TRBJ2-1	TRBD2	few	CSASGGLAGISYNEQFF	TGCAGTGCTAGTGGGGGACTAGCGGGTATCTCCTACAATGAGCAGTTCTTC
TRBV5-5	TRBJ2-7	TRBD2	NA	CASSLFGGRAYEQYF	TGTGCCAGCAGCTTGTTTGGTGGGAGGGCCTACGAGCAGTACTTC
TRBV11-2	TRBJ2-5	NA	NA	CASSPGRGPKETQYF	TGTGCCAGCAGCCCCGGGAGGGGGCCCAAAGAGACCCAGTACTTC
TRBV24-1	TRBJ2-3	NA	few	CATGAGATSTDTQYF	TGTGCCACCGGGGCGGGGGCCACTAGCACAGATACGCAGTATTTT
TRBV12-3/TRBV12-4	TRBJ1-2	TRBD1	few	CASRRSTGHGYTF	TGTGCCAGCAGGAGATCGACAGGGCATGGCTACACCTTC
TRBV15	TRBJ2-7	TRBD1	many	CATSSGSWTGDESEQYF	TGTGCCACCAGCAGTGGGAGTTGGACAGGGGATGAAAGCGAGCAGTACTTC
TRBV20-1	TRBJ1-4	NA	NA	CSASGEKLFF	TGCAGTGCCAGCGGTGAAAAACTGTTTTTT
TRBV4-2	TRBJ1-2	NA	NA	CASSPRQGVEDGYTF	TGTGCCAGCAGCCCGCGGCAGGGAGTAGAGGATGGCTACACCTTC
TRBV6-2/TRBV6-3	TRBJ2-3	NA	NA	CASRTGGPRVTDTQYF	TGTGCCAGCAGAACCGGAGGTCCAAGGGTCACAGATACGCAGTATTTT
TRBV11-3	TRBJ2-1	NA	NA	CAGSLGEFGRQFF	TGTGCCGGCAGCTTAGGAGAGTTTGGCCGGCAGTTCTTC
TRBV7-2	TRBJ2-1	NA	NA	CASSLEGLVANNEQFF	TGTGCCAGCAGCTTAGAAGGTCTAGTAGCTAACAATGAGCAGTTCTTC
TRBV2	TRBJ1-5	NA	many	CASTPGDTNNQPQHF	TGTGCCAGCACCCCAGGGGACACTAACAATCAGCCCCAGCATTTT
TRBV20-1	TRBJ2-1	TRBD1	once	CSARDRIRTGGHNEQFF	TGCAGTGCTAGAGATAGGATTAGGACAGGAGGACACAATGAGCAGTTCTTC
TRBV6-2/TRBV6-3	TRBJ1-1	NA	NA	CASSYRGDTEAFF	TGTGCCAGCAGTTATCGAGGCGACACTGAAGCTTTCTTT
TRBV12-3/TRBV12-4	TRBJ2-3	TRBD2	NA	CASSPLAGAADTQYF	TGTGCCAGCAGCCCCCTAGCGGGAGCTGCAGATACGCAGTATTTT
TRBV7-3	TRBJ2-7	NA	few	CASSYTLRYEQYF	TGTGCCAGCAGCTATACCCTCAGATACGAGCAGTACTTC
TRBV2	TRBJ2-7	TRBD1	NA	CASSARGLGEQYF	TGTGCCAGCAGTGCAAGGGGGCTGGGCGAGCAGTACTTC
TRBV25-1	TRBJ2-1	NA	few	CASSESTFSYNEQFF	TGTGCCAGCAGTGAATCAACGTTCTCCTACAATGAGCAGTTCTTC
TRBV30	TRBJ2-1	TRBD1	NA	CAWSDGQGAENEQFF	TGTGCCTGGAGTGACGGACAGGGGGCTGAAAATGAGCAGTTCTTC
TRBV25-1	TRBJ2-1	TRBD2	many	CASSATGGEGGEQFF	TGTGCCAGCAGCGCGACCGGAGGGGAGGGAGGTGAGCAGTTCTTC
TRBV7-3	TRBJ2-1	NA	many	CASSFGQYNEQFF	TGTGCCAGCAGCTTCGGTCAATACAATGAGCAGTTCTTC
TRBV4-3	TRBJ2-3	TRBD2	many	CASSQVFLAERNF	TGCGCCAGCAGCCAAGTGTTTCTAGCGGAGCGGAATTTT
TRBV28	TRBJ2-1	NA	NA	CASSLGVLLYNEQFF	TGTGCCAGCAGTTTAGGGGTCCTATTATACAATGAGCAGTTCTTC
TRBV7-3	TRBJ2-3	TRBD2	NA	CASSLRGGGGRTDTQYF	TGTGCCAGCAGCCTCCGTGGGGGGGGAGGACGCACAGATACGCAGTATTTT
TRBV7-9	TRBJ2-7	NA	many	CASSLAPDYSSYEQYF	TGTGCCAGCAGCTTAGCCCCGGACTACAGTTCCTACGAGCAGTACTTC
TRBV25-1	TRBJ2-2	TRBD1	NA	CASSEADRDTGELFF	TGTGCCAGCAGTGAAGCCGACAGGGACACCGGGGAGCTGTTTTTT
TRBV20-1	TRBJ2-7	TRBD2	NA	CSASPGLAGPISYEQYF	TGCAGTGCTAGCCCGGGACTAGCGGGACCCATCTCCTACGAGCAGTACTTC
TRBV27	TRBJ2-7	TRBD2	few	CASSLSLAGKPYEQYF	TGTGCCAGCAGTTTGAGTCTAGCGGGAAAGCCCTACGAGCAGTACTTC
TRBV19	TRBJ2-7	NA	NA	CASAISTGFPYEQYF	TGTGCCAGCGCGATTTCCACAGGATTCCCCTACGAGCAGTACTTC
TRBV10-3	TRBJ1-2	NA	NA	CAIGERVMAYGYTF	TGTGCCATCGGCGAGAGGGTGATGGCTTATGGCTACACCTTC
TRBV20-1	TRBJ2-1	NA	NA	CSALSGDRGPNEQFF	TGCAGTGCTCTTAGCGGGGATAGGGGGCCCAATGAGCAGTTCTTC
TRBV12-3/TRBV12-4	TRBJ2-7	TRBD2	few	CASSQSLLAGVSHEQYF	TGTGCCAGCAGCCAATCCCTACTAGCGGGAGTCTCGCACGAGCAGTACTTC
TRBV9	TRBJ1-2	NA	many	CASSQVGGAGYTF	TGTGCCAGCAGCCAAGTAGGAGGGGCTGGCTACACCTTC
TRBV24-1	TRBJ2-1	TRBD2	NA	CATSELPGLAPDSSYNEQFF	TGTGCCACCAGTGAGTTACCGGGACTAGCGCCCGATAGCTCCTACAATGAGCAGTTCTTC
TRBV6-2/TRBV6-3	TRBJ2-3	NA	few	CASSSAGSTDTQYF	TGTGCCAGCAGTTCGGCGGGGAGCACAGATACGCAGTATTTT
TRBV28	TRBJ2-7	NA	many	CASSFSGVVVGSPYEQYF	TGTGCCAGCAGTTTCTCAGGGGTGGTCGTCGGTAGCCCCTACGAGCAGTACTTC
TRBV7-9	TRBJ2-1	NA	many	CASSLTEASYNEQFF	TGTGCCAGCAGCTTGACAGAGGCCTCCTACAATGAGCAGTTCTTC
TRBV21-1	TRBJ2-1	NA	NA	CASQSVAGTYNEQFF	TGTGCCAGCCAAAGCGTAGCGGGCACCTACAATGAGCAGTTCTTC
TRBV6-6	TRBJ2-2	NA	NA	CASENTGELFF	TGTGCCAGCGAGAACACCGGGGAGCTGTTTTTT
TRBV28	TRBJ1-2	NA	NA	CASWGSNYGYTF	TGTGCCAGTTGGGGGAGTAACTATGGCTACACCTTC
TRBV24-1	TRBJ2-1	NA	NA	CATSDLGLRSNEQFF	TGTGCCACCAGTGATTTAGGGTTGCGGTCCAATGAGCAGTTCTTC
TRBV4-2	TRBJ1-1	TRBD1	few	CASSQGNRGNTEAFF	TGTGCCAGCAGCCAAGGAAACAGGGGGAACACTGAAGCTTTCTTT
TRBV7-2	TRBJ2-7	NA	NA	CASTFPGGRHYEQYF	TGTGCCAGCACCTTCCCCGGCGGAAGGCACTACGAGCAGTACTTC
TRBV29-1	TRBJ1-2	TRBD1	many	CSVDRGGYGYTF	TGCAGCGTGGACAGGGGAGGCTATGGCTACACCTTC